This T cell receptor beta chain was found in a study of T-cell memory formation after mild COVID-19. TCRdb processed the 5' RACE reads anew with MiXCR; each CDR3 protein has one entry. The sample records approximately 260,000 distinct CDR3 sequences, 18% being singletons. Deletions cut 5 bases from V and 7 bases from J, with 14 bases between. The CDR3 length is 13 residues. Germline lookup yields CDR1 MNHEY and CDR2 SVGEGT. This clonotype turned up a few times. The chain recombines TRBV6-2 or TRBV6-3 with TRBJ2-5; tentatively, D is TRBD1 or TRBD2 (6 bases each). The sequence derives from a man younger than 30 who had mild COVID-19 (a few samples of this study predate the infection). Cell type and time point are not known. Sequencing was carried out using PBMCs or a T cell subset sorted from them (not recorded which). CDR3 protein: CASSPLGGGTQYF. The CDR3 nucleotides are TGTGCCAGCAGTCCCCTTGGAGGGGGGACCCAGTACTTC.